This is a list of T cell receptor beta chains from one sample in a study of T cell responses to AZD1222 COVID-19 vaccine. The protocol was immunoSEQ multiplex PCR, while the TCRdb copy is restricted to in-frame clones and leaves out a portion. The profile shows fewer than 150,000 clones, about 90% of them singletons. Specimen: peripheral blood, collected 28 days after the second AZD1222 dose. Receptors originate from an adult who received the AZD1222 COVID-19 vaccine. CDR3s include the opening cysteine and the closing phenylalanine or tryptophan. The order of the fields is D gene, clone size, J gene, CDR3 length, V gene, CDR3 protein, CDR3 DNA. A D gene is named only where the DNA matches it firmly. Size is stated for part of the rows, as once, few or many counts, or as a class when the clone is expanded.

D gene: TRBD1
clone size: NA
J gene: TRBJ1-2
CDR3 length: 17
V gene: TRBV27
CDR3 protein: CASSRGTGGKANYGYTF
CDR3 DNA: TGTGCCAGCAGTCGCGGGACAGGGGGCAAAGCTAACTATGGCTACACCTTC

D gene: NA
clone size: NA
J gene: TRBJ1-5
CDR3 length: 14
V gene: TRBV6-2/TRBV6-3
CDR3 protein: CASSKDSRNQPQHF
CDR3 DNA: TGTGCCAGCAGCAAGGACAGCCGCAATCAGCCCCAGCATTTT

D gene: TRBD1
clone size: NA
J gene: TRBJ2-5
CDR3 length: 18
V gene: TRBV29-1
CDR3 protein: CSVEASRNNRGYQETQYF
CDR3 DNA: TGCAGCGTTGAAGCCTCCCGGAACAACAGGGGGTACCAAGAGACCCAGTACTTC

D gene: TRBD2
clone size: NA
J gene: TRBJ2-3
CDR3 length: 15
V gene: TRBV28
CDR3 protein: CASSSPSGGEDTQYF
CDR3 DNA: TGTGCCAGCAGTTCCCCTAGCGGGGGGGAGGATACGCAGTATTTT

D gene: NA
clone size: NA
J gene: TRBJ2-7
CDR3 length: 17
V gene: TRBV7-2
CDR3 protein: CASSLGQGGGPSYEQYF
CDR3 DNA: TGTGCCAGCAGCTTAGGACAGGGCGGGGGGCCCTCCTACGAGCAGTACTTC

D gene: TRBD1
clone size: once
J gene: TRBJ2-3
CDR3 length: 16
V gene: TRBV24-1
CDR3 protein: CATSDRTGGGTDTQYF
CDR3 DNA: TGTGCCACCAGTGACCGGACAGGGGGAGGCACAGATACGCAGTATTTT

D gene: TRBD1
clone size: once
J gene: TRBJ2-2
CDR3 length: 18
V gene: TRBV14
CDR3 protein: CASSHKSAGTGFTGELFF
CDR3 DNA: TGTGCCAGCAGCCATAAATCTGCCGGGACAGGGTTCACCGGGGAGCTGTTTTTT

D gene: TRBD1
clone size: NA
J gene: TRBJ1-4
CDR3 length: 16
V gene: TRBV15
CDR3 protein: CATSSATGTAGWRLFF
CDR3 DNA: TGTGCCACCAGCAGCGCCACCGGGACAGCGGGGTGGCGGCTGTTTTTT

D gene: TRBD1
clone size: NA
J gene: TRBJ1-4
CDR3 length: 14
V gene: TRBV7-9
CDR3 protein: CASSGDRRSEKLFF
CDR3 DNA: TGTGCCAGCAGCGGGGACAGGAGATCTGAAAAACTGTTTTTT

D gene: NA
clone size: NA
J gene: TRBJ2-5
CDR3 length: 13
V gene: TRBV15
CDR3 protein: CATGRPKIETQYF
CDR3 DNA: TGTGCCACCGGGCGGCCGAAGATAGAGACCCAGTACTTC

D gene: NA
clone size: NA
J gene: TRBJ1-2
CDR3 length: 12
V gene: TRBV28
CDR3 protein: CATTDGSYGYTF
CDR3 DNA: TGTGCCACGACCGATGGGTCCTATGGCTACACCTTC

D gene: NA
clone size: NA
J gene: TRBJ1-1
CDR3 length: 14
V gene: TRBV7-9
CDR3 protein: CASSENQGYTEAFF
CDR3 DNA: TGTGCCAGCAGCGAAAATCAGGGGTACACTGAAGCTTTCTTT

D gene: TRBD1
clone size: NA
J gene: TRBJ2-7
CDR3 length: 13
V gene: TRBV18
CDR3 protein: CATSPTGYHEQYF
CDR3 DNA: TGTGCCACATCACCGACAGGGTACCACGAGCAGTACTTC

D gene: NA
clone size: NA
J gene: TRBJ2-5
CDR3 length: 13
V gene: TRBV15
CDR3 protein: CATSRDLQEAQYF
CDR3 DNA: TGTGCCACCAGCAGAGACTTGCAGGAGGCCCAGTACTTC

D gene: TRBD1
clone size: NA
J gene: TRBJ2-7
CDR3 length: 14
V gene: TRBV11-2
CDR3 protein: CASSITGDHDEQYF
CDR3 DNA: TGTGCCAGCAGCATTACAGGGGATCACGACGAGCAGTACTTC

D gene: TRBD1
clone size: NA
J gene: TRBJ1-2
CDR3 length: 13
V gene: TRBV24-1
CDR3 protein: CATSDLDREGYTF
CDR3 DNA: TGTGCCACCAGTGATTTGGACAGGGAAGGCTACACCTTC

D gene: TRBD2
clone size: NA
J gene: TRBJ2-3
CDR3 length: 21
V gene: TRBV5-1
CDR3 protein: CASSVRPPPVLAASSTDTQYF
CDR3 DNA: TGCGCCAGCAGCGTACGTCCACCTCCTGTCCTAGCGGCCTCTAGCACAGATACGCAGTATTTT

D gene: TRBD2
clone size: NA
J gene: TRBJ2-3
CDR3 length: 16
V gene: TRBV2
CDR3 protein: CASSDPLAVLREAQYF
CDR3 DNA: TGTGCCAGCAGTGACCCACTAGCGGTCCTTAGGGAGGCGCAGTATTTT

D gene: TRBD1
clone size: NA
J gene: TRBJ2-7
CDR3 length: 13
V gene: TRBV12-3/TRBV12-4
CDR3 protein: CASSPGQIYEQYF
CDR3 DNA: TGTGCCAGCAGTCCGGGACAGATCTACGAGCAGTACTTC

D gene: TRBD1
clone size: NA
J gene: TRBJ2-7
CDR3 length: 14
V gene: TRBV19
CDR3 protein: CASSITDRGYEQYF
CDR3 DNA: TGTGCCAGTAGTATTACGGACAGGGGCTACGAGCAGTACTTC

D gene: NA
clone size: NA
J gene: TRBJ1-1
CDR3 length: 17
V gene: TRBV19
CDR3 protein: CASTMFWGDVQNTEAFF
CDR3 DNA: TGTGCCAGTACCATGTTTTGGGGAGACGTGCAGAACACTGAAGCTTTCTTT

D gene: TRBD2
clone size: NA
J gene: TRBJ2-2
CDR3 length: 16
V gene: TRBV28
CDR3 protein: CASSLWPAGDAGELFF
CDR3 DNA: TGTGCCAGCAGTTTATGGCCCGCGGGAGATGCCGGGGAGCTGTTTTTT

D gene: NA
clone size: few
J gene: TRBJ2-7
CDR3 length: 13
V gene: TRBV4-1
CDR3 protein: CASSPPGSGEQYF
CDR3 DNA: TGCGCCAGCAGCCCCCCCGGTTCGGGCGAGCAGTACTTC

D gene: NA
clone size: once
J gene: TRBJ2-1
CDR3 length: 13
V gene: TRBV12-3/TRBV12-4
CDR3 protein: CASTETGYNEQFF
CDR3 DNA: TGTGCCAGCACCGAGACAGGATACAATGAGCAGTTCTTC

D gene: TRBD1
clone size: NA
J gene: TRBJ2-5
CDR3 length: 16
V gene: TRBV28
CDR3 protein: CASRRSGTGVGETQYF
CDR3 DNA: TGTGCCAGCAGACGTTCCGGGACAGGGGTTGGAGAGACCCAGTACTTC

D gene: NA
clone size: NA
J gene: TRBJ2-7
CDR3 length: 13
V gene: TRBV12-3/TRBV12-4
CDR3 protein: CASITQRRGEQYF
CDR3 DNA: TGTGCCAGCATCACCCAAAGACGGGGCGAGCAGTACTTC

D gene: TRBD2
clone size: NA
J gene: TRBJ2-2
CDR3 length: 15
V gene: TRBV6-5
CDR3 protein: CASIQRGNTPGELFF
CDR3 DNA: TGTGCCAGCATACAGCGGGGGAATACACCGGGTGAGCTGTTTTTT

D gene: NA
clone size: NA
J gene: TRBJ2-5
CDR3 length: 11
V gene: TRBV20-1
CDR3 protein: CSAPLGETQYF
CDR3 DNA: TGCAGTGCTCCGCTAGGAGAGACCCAGTACTTC

D gene: NA
clone size: NA
J gene: TRBJ1-1
CDR3 length: 14
V gene: TRBV6-5
CDR3 protein: CASSKGRMNTEAFF
CDR3 DNA: TGTGCCAGCTCGAAGGGACGGATGAACACTGAAGCTTTCTTT

D gene: NA
clone size: NA
J gene: TRBJ2-7
CDR3 length: 13
V gene: TRBV5-1
CDR3 protein: CASSSVGSNEQYF
CDR3 DNA: TGCGCCAGCAGCTCGGTTGGCAGCAACGAGCAGTACTTC

D gene: NA
clone size: once
J gene: TRBJ2-1
CDR3 length: 15
V gene: TRBV5-8
CDR3 protein: CASSLRGSTYNEQFF
CDR3 DNA: TGTGCCAGCAGCCTTAGGGGGAGCACCTACAATGAGCAGTTCTTC

D gene: NA
clone size: NA
J gene: TRBJ2-5
CDR3 length: 14
V gene: TRBV15
CDR3 protein: CATSREGSMETQYF
CDR3 DNA: TGTGCCACCAGCAGAGAGGGCAGTATGGAGACCCAGTACTTC

D gene: NA
clone size: NA
J gene: TRBJ1-1
CDR3 length: 16
V gene: TRBV7-9
CDR3 protein: CANLPWGNTGRTEAFF
CDR3 DNA: TGTGCCAACCTACCCTGGGGGAATACAGGCCGGACTGAAGCTTTCTTT

D gene: NA
clone size: NA
J gene: TRBJ1-1
CDR3 length: 15
V gene: TRBV11-1
CDR3 protein: CASSSKLFMNTEAFF
CDR3 DNA: TGTGCCAGCAGCTCGAAGTTGTTCATGAACACTGAAGCTTTCTTT

D gene: NA
clone size: NA
J gene: TRBJ1-2
CDR3 length: 12
V gene: TRBV19
CDR3 protein: CASSKANYGYTF
CDR3 DNA: TGTGCCAGTAGTAAGGCTAATTATGGCTACACCTTC

D gene: TRBD2
clone size: NA
J gene: TRBJ2-3
CDR3 length: 15
V gene: TRBV27
CDR3 protein: CASTLAGGVSDTQYF
CDR3 DNA: TGTGCCAGCACCCTCGCGGGGGGGGTATCAGATACGCAGTATTTT

D gene: NA
clone size: NA
J gene: TRBJ1-5
CDR3 length: 15
V gene: TRBV4-2
CDR3 protein: CASSQAALVDQPQHF
CDR3 DNA: TGTGCCAGCAGCCAAGCAGCCCTCGTCGATCAGCCCCAGCATTTT

D gene: NA
clone size: NA
J gene: TRBJ2-7
CDR3 length: 15
V gene: TRBV5-6
CDR3 protein: CASSLTGRDSYEQYF
CDR3 DNA: TGTGCCAGCAGCTTAACAGGGAGGGATTCCTACGAGCAGTACTTC

D gene: NA
clone size: NA
J gene: TRBJ2-5
CDR3 length: 14
V gene: TRBV7-2
CDR3 protein: CASSRDRTEETQYF
CDR3 DNA: TGTGCCAGCAGCCGTGACAGGACCGAAGAGACCCAGTACTTC

D gene: NA
clone size: NA
J gene: TRBJ2-3
CDR3 length: 15
V gene: TRBV7-9
CDR3 protein: CASSLVVGLADTQYF
CDR3 DNA: TGTGCCAGCAGCTTAGTCGTGGGGTTGGCAGATACGCAGTATTTT

D gene: TRBD2
clone size: NA
J gene: TRBJ2-2
CDR3 length: 21
V gene: TRBV4-2
CDR3 protein: CASSRGSVRLAGGQDTGELFF
CDR3 DNA: TGTGCCAGCAGCCGAGGGTCCGTGAGACTAGCGGGGGGGCAGGACACCGGGGAGCTGTTTTTT